A selection of T cell receptor beta chains follows, all from one sample in a study of persistence of HIV-infected CD4 T cells. Antigens of these TCRs are unknown. Using immunoSEQ multiplex PCR, the repertoire was profiled, and TCRdb retains in-frame clones only, with some absent. The sample yields roughly 48,000 clones, approximately 90% seen once. The sequencing used CD4+ T cells sorted from PBMCs after approximately 19-hour stimulation, collected from a patient who received antiretroviral therapy. The receptors here all came from an adult woman with HIV who was CMV-seropositive. Each CDR3 is given without its conserved first and last residue. Not all rows give a size; the values are once, few, many and, for expanded clones, a class.

size	V	CDR3
once	TRBV4-2	ASSQSGTGSYEQY
.	TRBV10-3	AISERNTIY
.	TRBV12-3/TRBV12-4	ASTGNLYEQY
.	TRBV6-5	ASSYNRQRSYGYT
.	TRBV24-1	ATSRDRADYTQY
.	TRBV9	ASSVDRGNGYT
.	TRBV2	ASRTSTAKNIQY
.	TRBV6-1	ASSEGPSFAGYT
.	TRBV5-1	ASSSRVLDSIAQETQY
.	TRBV5-1	ASSGRQGLGYGYT
.	TRBV5-1	ASSPHARLAGGNEQF
.	TRBV7-2	ASSLWGSYQPQH
once	TRBV5-4	ASSAQGGAGEGYGYT
.	TRBV6-1	ASSEMAQPQH
few	TRBV30	AWKGYQETQY
.	TRBV7-3	ASERGGTGELF
.	TRBV7-9	ASSYSLLAKNIQY
.	TRBV28	ASSRITGGTEAF
once	TRBV4-2	ASSQDGDSGQPQH
few	TRBV4-1	ASRRFHSNQPQH
.	TRBV6-2/TRBV6-3	ASSYQGLYGYT
few	TRBV2	ASNRANSPLH
.	TRBV30	AWTRTVGFMNTEAF
.	TRBV2	ASSELGARVGYT
.	TRBV18	ASSGQGETEAF
once	TRBV6-5	ASRRDSTFTEAF
.	TRBV6-1	ASSETYTDTQY
.	TRBV18	ASSAPRTRGSNSPLH
.	TRBV24-1	ATSDHSPGQVGGYT
.	TRBV28	ASGFTDTQY
medium-sized	TRBV19	ASSIRGGSNQPQH
.	TRBV2	ASSPGQGARTTGELF
.	TRBV12-3/TRBV12-4	ASSRDSARGLH
.	TRBV3-1/TRBV3-2	ASSLTGVTGELF
.	TRBV7-8	ASTLHGGIQDTGELF
once	TRBV3-1/TRBV3-2	ASTPGLAGDTQY
.	TRBV15	ATSPSGGQGSNQPQH
.	TRBV29-1	SVRGSNTGELF
.	TRBV19	ASSHGQGFNQPQH
.	TRBV5-4	ASSLEADTEAF
.	TRBV30	AWSATRRTGELF
.	TRBV27	ASSSILRVSGETQY
few	TRBV15	ATSRGGGVNSPLH
.	TRBV10-1	ASARDVQETQY
.	TRBV29-1	SGGTGRYNEQF
.	TRBV6-2/TRBV6-3	ASSTWENTEAF